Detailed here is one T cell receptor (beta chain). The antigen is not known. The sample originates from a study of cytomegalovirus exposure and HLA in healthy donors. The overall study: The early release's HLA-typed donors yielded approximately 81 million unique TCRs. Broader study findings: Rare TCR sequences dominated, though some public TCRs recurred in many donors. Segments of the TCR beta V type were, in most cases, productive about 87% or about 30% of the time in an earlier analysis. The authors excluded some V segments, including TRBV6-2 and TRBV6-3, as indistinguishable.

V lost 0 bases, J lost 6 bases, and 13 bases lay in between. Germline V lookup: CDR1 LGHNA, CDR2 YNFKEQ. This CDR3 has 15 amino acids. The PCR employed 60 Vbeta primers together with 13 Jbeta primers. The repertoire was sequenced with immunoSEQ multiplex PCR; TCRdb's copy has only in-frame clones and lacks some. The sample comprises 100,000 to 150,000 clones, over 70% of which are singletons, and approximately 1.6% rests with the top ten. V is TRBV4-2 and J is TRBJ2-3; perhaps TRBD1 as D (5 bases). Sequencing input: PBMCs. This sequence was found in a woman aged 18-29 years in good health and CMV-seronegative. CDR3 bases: TGTGCCAGCAGCCAAGACGCTGACAGATCCGATACGCAGTATTTT. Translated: CASSQDADRSDTQYF.